This record concerns one T cell receptor beta chain sequence. The antigen remains unidentified. The protocol was immunoSEQ multiplex PCR, while the TCRdb copy is restricted to in-frame clones and leaves out a portion. The sample gives approximately 80,000 clones, about 84% of which show up once; about 20% is in the top ten. This specimen comes from a study of T cell responses to AZD1222 COVID-19 vaccine. Overall study findings and caveats: Clonal diversity may have been underestimated, and the donors were mostly white British, with more females than males. Researchers report vaccine-associated CD4 TCRs spanning spike, with dominance at 160-218 and 743-854.

The CDR3 runs to 19 residues. The trim removed 6 bases at V and 1 base at J, leaving 17 bases unmatched. The V gene's germline CDR1 is MNHEY and CDR2 SMNVEV (reference sequence). Here the sequenced sample was peripheral blood, taken on day 0 of AZD1222 vaccination. This rearrangement joins TRBV27 to TRBJ1-4, with 7 nucleotides matching TRBD1. The clonotype originates from an adult in good health. The CDR3 DNA reads as TGTGCCAGCAGAGCCGAGCGACAGGGAGGATTAGGAACTAATGAAAAACTGTTTTTT. It is translated as CASRAERQGGLGTNEKLFF.